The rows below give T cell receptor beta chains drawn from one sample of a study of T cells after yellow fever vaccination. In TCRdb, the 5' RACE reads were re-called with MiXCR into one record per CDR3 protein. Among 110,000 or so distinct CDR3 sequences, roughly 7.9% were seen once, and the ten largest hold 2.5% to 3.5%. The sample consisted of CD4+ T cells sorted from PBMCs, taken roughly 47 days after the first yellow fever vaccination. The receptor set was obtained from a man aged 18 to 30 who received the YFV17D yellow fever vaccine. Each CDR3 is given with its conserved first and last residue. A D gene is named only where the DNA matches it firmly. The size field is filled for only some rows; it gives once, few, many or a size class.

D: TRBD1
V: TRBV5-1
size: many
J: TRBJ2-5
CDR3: CASSGDRGETQYF
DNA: TGCGCCAGCAGCGGGGACAGGGGCGAGACCCAGTACTTC

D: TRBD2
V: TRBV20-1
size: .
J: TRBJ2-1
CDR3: CSARSRLAGGNEQFF
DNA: TGCAGTGCTAGATCTAGACTAGCGGGGGGCAATGAGCAGTTCTTC

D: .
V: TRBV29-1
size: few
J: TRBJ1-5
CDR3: CSVWGGSNQPQHF
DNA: TGCAGCGTTTGGGGCGGTAGCAATCAGCCCCAGCATTTT

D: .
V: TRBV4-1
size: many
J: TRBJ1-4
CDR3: CASRKTGEKLFF
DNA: TGCGCCAGCAGAAAAACGGGGGAAAAACTGTTTTTT

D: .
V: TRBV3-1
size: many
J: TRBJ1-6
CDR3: CASSQDPGYNSPLHF
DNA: TGTGCCAGCAGCCAAGACCCAGGTTATAATTCACCCCTCCACTTT

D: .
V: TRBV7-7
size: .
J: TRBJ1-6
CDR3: CASSLRGAGDYF
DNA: TGTGCTAGCAGCTTAAGGGGCGCTGGGGATTACTTT

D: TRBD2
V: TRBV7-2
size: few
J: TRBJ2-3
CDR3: CASSSRLAGVGTDTQYF
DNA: TGTGCCAGCAGCTCGAGACTAGCGGGGGTGGGCACAGATACGCAGTATTTT

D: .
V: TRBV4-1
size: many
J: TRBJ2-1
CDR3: CASSQVDGSSYNEQFF
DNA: TGCGCCAGCAGCCAAGTGGACGGGAGCTCCTACAATGAGCAGTTCTTC

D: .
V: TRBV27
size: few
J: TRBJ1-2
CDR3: CASSSRGYGYTF
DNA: TGTGCCAGCAGTTCCAGAGGATATGGCTACACCTTC

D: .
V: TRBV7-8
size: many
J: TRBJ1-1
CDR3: CASSLAQGPYTEAFF
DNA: TGTGCCAGCAGCTTAGCCCAGGGGCCGTACACTGAAGCTTTCTTT

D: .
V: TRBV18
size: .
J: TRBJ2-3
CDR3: CASSPPSDTDTQYF
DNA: TGTGCCAGCTCACCCCCCTCGGACACAGATACGCAGTATTTT

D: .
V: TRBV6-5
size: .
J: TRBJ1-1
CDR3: CASSYQLMNTEAFF
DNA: TGTGCCAGCAGTTACCAGTTAATGAACACTGAAGCTTTCTTT

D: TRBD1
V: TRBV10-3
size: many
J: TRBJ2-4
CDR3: CAKKQLSAGGNIQYF
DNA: TGTGCCAAAAAGCAGTTGTCGGCAGGGGGAAACATTCAGTACTTC

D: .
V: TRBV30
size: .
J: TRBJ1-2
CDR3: CAWSVRSGKNYGYTF
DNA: TGTGCCTGGAGTGTACGTTCGGGGAAAAACTATGGCTACACCTTC

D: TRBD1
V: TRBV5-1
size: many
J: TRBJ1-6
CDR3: CASSGGLWNSPLHF
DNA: TGCGCCAGCTCAGGGGGGCTTTGGAATTCACCCCTCCACTTT

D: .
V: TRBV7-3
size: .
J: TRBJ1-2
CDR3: CASSFSYGYTF
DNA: TGTGCCAGCAGCTTTAGCTATGGCTACACCTTC

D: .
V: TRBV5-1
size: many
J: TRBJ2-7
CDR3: CASSRTDFYEQYF
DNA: TGCGCCAGCAGTCGGACGGATTTCTACGAGCAGTACTTC

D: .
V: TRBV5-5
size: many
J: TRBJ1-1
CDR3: CASSKGNTEAFF
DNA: TGTGCCAGCAGTAAGGGAAACACTGAAGCTTTCTTT

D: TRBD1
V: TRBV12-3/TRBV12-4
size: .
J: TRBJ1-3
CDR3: CASSVTGGGDTIYF
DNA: TGTGCCAGCAGTGTCACAGGGGGTGGAGACACCATATATTTT

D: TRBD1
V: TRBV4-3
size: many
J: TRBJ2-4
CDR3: CASSQGYPPRQGFFNIQYF
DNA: TGCGCCAGCAGCCAAGGCTATCCCCCTCGACAGGGGTTTTTCAACATTCAGTACTTC

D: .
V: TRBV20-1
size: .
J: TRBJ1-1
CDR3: CSAREPRAAWSGAFF
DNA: TGCAGTGCTAGAGAGCCCCGGGCAGCCTGGTCCGGAGCTTTCTTT

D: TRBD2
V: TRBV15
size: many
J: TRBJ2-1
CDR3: CATSRDKLAEPYNEQFF
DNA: TGTGCCACCAGCAGAGATAAGCTAGCGGAACCCTACAATGAGCAGTTCTTC

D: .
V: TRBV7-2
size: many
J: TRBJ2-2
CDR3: CASRLGGKNTGELFF
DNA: TGTGCCAGCAGATTGGGAGGAAAGAACACCGGGGAGCTGTTTTTT

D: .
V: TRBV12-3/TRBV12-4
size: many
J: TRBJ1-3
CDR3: CAGSPTVSGNTIYF
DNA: TGTGCCGGTTCCCCGACGGTCTCTGGAAACACCATATATTTT

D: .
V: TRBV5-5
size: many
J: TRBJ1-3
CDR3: CASSPWEYAGNTIYF
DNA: TGTGCCAGCAGCCCTTGGGAGTACGCTGGAAACACCATATATTTT

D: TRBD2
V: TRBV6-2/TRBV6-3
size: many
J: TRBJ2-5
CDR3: CASTPGGAPETQYF
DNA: TGTGCCAGCACCCCCGGGGGGGCCCCAGAGACCCAGTACTTC

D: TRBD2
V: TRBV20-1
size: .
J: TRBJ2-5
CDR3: CSARGAGGYQETQYF
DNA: TGCAGTGCTAGAGGGGCGGGGGGGTACCAAGAGACCCAGTACTTC

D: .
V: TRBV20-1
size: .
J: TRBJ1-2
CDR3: CSASRGNYGYTF
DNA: TGCAGCGCGTCGAGGGGGAACTATGGCTACACCTTC

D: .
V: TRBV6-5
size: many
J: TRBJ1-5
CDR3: CASSSGYYSNQPQHF
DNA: TGTGCCAGCAGTTCAGGGTATTATAGCAATCAGCCCCAGCATTTT

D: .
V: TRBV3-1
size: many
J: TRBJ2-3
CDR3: CASSPTVGHIDTQYF
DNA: TGTGCCAGCAGTCCGACAGTGGGTCATATAGATACGCAGTATTTT

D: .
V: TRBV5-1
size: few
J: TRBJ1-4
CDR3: CASSLEVQGKKLFF
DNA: TGCGCCAGCAGCTTGGAGGTACAGGGAAAAAAACTGTTTTTT

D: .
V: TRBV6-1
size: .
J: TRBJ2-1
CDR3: CASSEVGSYNEQFF
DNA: TGTGCCAGCAGTGAAGTGGGGTCCTACAATGAGCAGTTCTTC

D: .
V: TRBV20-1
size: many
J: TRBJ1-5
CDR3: CSARETQDNQPQHF
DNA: TGCAGTGCTAGAGAAACACAAGACAATCAGCCCCAGCATTTT

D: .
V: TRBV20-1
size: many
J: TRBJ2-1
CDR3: CSARARDWGNEQFF
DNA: TGCAGTGCTAGAGCCCGGGACTGGGGCAATGAGCAGTTCTTC

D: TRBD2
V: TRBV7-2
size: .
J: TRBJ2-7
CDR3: CASSPWTSNSYEQYF
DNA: TGTGCCAGCAGCCCGTGGACTAGCAACTCCTACGAGCAGTACTTC

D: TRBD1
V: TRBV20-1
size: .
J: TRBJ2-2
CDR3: CSARDAGTGSTGELFF
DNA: TGCAGTGCTAGGGACGCCGGGACAGGCTCTACCGGGGAGCTGTTTTTT

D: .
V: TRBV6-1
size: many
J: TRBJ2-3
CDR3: CASSARAPRTDTQYF
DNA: TGTGCCAGCAGTGCCCGGGCCCCAAGGACAGATACGCAGTATTTT

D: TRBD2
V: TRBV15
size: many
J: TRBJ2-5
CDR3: CATSRDFRRGVRQETQYF
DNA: TGTGCCACCAGCAGAGATTTTCGGCGGGGGGTCAGGCAAGAGACCCAGTACTTC

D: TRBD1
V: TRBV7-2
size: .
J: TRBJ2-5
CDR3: CASSKDRDQETQYF
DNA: TGTGCCAGCAGTAAGGACAGGGACCAAGAGACCCAGTACTTC

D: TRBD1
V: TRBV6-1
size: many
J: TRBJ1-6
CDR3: CASRPGTGLYNSPLHF
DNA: TGTGCCAGCAGGCCCGGGACAGGCCTTTATAATTCACCCCTCCACTTT

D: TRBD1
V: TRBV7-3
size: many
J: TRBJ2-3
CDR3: CASSPAGTGRDTQYF
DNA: TGTGCCAGCAGCCCCGCGGGGACAGGGAGAGATACGCAGTATTTT

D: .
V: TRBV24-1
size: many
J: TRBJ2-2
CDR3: CATSQTAFTGELFF
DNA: TGTGCCACCAGTCAAACAGCTTTCACCGGGGAGCTGTTTTTT

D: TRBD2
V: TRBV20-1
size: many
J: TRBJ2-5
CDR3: CSARSRGGQIETQYF
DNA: TGCAGTGCTAGATCGCGGGGGGGGCAGATAGAGACCCAGTACTTC

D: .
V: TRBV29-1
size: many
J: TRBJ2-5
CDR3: CSVVTGNGETQYF
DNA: TGCAGCGTAGTCACAGGGAATGGAGAGACCCAGTACTTC

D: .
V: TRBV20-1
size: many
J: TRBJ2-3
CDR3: CSASPVFSTDTQYF
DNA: TGCAGTGCTAGTCCAGTCTTCAGCACAGATACGCAGTATTTT

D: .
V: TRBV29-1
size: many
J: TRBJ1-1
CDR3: CSVKGGGTEAFF
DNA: TGCAGCGTCAAGGGGGGAGGGACTGAAGCTTTCTTT

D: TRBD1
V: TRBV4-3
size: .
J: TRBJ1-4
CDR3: CASSQDDDRGNEKLFF
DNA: TGCGCCAGCAGCCAAGATGATGACAGGGGTAATGAAAAACTGTTTTTT

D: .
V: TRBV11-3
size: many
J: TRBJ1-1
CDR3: CASSLLRNTEAFF
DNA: TGTGCCAGCAGCCTTTTACGGAACACTGAAGCTTTCTTT

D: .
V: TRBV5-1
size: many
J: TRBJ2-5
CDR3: CASSVGFNGETQYF
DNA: TGCGCCAGCAGCGTGGGATTTAATGGGGAGACCCAGTACTTC

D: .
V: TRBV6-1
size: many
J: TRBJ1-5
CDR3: CASSGGRSLGRPQHF
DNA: TGTGCCAGCAGTGGCGGCCGCTCGCTTGGGCGGCCCCAGCATTTT

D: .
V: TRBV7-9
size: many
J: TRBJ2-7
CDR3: CASSLGRSSYEQYF
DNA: TGTGCCAGCAGCCTTGGACGGAGCTCCTACGAGCAGTACTTC

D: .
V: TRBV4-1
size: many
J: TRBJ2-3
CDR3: CASSQAVGVLDTQYF
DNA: TGCGCCAGCAGCCAAGCTGTGGGGGTATTGGATACGCAGTATTTT

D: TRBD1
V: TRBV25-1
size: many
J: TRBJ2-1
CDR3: CASSTGVLHNEQFF
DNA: TGTGCCAGCAGTACAGGGGTCCTCCATAATGAGCAGTTCTTC

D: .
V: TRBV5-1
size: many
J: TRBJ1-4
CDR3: CASSRDGENEKLFF
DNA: TGCGCCAGCAGCCGGGACGGAGAAAATGAAAAACTGTTTTTT

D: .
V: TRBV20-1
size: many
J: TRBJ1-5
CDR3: CSASAGVRNQHF
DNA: TGCAGTGCTTCCGCAGGGGTGAGAAACCAGCATTTT